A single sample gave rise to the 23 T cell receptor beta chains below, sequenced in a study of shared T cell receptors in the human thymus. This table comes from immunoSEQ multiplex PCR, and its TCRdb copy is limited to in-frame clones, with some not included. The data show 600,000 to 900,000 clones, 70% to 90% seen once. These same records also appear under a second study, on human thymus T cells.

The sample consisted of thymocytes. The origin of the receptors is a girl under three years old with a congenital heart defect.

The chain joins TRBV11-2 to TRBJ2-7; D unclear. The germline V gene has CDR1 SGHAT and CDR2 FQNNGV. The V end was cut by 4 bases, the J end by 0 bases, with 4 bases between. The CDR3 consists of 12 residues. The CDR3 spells CASSYSSYEQYF. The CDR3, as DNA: TGTGCCAGCAGCTATAGCTCCTACGAGCAGTACTTC.

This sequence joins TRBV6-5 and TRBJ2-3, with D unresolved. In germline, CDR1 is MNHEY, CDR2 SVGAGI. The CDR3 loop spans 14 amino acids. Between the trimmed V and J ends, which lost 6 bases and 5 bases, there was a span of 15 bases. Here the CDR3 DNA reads TGTGCCAGCAGCCTAACCCATTCAGGAGATACGCAGTATTTT. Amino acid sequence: CASSLTHSGDTQYF.

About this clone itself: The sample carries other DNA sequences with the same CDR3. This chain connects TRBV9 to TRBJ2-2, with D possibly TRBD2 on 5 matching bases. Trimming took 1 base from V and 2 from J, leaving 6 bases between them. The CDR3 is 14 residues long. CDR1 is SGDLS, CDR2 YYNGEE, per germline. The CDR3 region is CASSVRGNTGELFF. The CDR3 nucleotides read TGTGCCAGCAGCGTACGGGGAAACACCGGGGAGCTGTTTTTT.

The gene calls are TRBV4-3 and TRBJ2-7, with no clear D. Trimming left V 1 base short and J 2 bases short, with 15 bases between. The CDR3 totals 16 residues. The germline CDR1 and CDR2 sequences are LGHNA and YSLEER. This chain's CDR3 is CASSQVISDYTYEQYF. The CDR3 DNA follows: TGCGCCAGCAGCCAAGTAATTTCTGATTACACCTACGAGCAGTACTTC.

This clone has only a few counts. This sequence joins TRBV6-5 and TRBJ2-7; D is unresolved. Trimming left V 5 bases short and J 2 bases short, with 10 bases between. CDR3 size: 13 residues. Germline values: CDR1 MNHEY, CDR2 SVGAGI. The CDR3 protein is CASSRTATYEQYF. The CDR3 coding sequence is TGTGCCAGCAGTCGAACAGCAACCTACGAGCAGTACTTC.

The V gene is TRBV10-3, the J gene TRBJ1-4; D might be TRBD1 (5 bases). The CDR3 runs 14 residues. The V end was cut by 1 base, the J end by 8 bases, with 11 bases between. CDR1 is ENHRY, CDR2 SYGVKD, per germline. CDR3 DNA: TGTGCCATCAGTGAGTTCAGGGCGGAAGAAAAACTGTTTTTT. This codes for CAISEFRAEEKLFF.

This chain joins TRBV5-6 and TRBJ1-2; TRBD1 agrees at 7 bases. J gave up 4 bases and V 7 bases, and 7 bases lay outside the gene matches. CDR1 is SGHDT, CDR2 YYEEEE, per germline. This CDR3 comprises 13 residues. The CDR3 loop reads CASAPGQPYGYTF. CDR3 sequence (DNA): TGTGCCAGCGCTCCGGGACAGCCCTATGGCTACACCTTC.

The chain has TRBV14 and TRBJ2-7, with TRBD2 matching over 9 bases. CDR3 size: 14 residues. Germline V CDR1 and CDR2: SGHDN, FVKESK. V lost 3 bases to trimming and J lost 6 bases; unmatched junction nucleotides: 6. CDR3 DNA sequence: TGTGCCAGCAGCCAGGGACTAGCAGTAGGCGAGCAGTACTTC. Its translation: CASSQGLAVGEQYF.

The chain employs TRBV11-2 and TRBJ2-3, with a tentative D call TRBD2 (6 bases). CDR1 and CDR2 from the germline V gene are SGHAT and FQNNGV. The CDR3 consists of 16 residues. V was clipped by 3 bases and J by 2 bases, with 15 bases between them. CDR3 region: CASSFSRGYPTDTQYF. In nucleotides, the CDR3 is TGTGCCAGCAGCTTTAGCCGGGGGTACCCCACAGATACGCAGTATTTT.

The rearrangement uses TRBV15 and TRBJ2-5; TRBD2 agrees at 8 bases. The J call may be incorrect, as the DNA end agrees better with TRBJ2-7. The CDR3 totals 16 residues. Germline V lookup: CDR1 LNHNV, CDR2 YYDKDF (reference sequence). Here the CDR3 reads CATSSGRPGGDYEQYF. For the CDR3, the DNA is TGTGCCACCAGCAGTGGGCGGCCGGGGGGGGACTACGAGCAGTACTTC.

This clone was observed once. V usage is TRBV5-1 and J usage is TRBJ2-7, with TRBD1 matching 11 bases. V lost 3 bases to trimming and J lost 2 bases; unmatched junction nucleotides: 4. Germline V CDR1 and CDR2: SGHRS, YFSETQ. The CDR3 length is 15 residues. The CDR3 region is CASSSRTGGPYEQYF. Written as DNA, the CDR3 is TGCGCCAGCAGCTCCCGGACAGGGGGCCCCTACGAGCAGTACTTC.

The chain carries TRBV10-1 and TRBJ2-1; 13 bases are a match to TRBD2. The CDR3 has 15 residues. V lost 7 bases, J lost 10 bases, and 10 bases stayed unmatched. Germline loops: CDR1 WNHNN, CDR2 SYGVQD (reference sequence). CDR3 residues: CASNTGTSGVGEQFF. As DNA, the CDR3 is TGCGCCAGCAACACCGGGACTAGCGGGGTTGGAGAGCAGTTCTTC.

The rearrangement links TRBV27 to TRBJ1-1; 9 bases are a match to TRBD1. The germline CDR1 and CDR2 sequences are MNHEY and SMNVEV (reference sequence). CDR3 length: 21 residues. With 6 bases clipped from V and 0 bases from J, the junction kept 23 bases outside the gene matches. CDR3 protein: CASSYGPPGTGSTKMNTEAFF. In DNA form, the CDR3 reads TGTGCCAGCAGCTACGGCCCACCCGGGACAGGGTCGACCAAAATGAACACTGAAGCTTTCTTT.

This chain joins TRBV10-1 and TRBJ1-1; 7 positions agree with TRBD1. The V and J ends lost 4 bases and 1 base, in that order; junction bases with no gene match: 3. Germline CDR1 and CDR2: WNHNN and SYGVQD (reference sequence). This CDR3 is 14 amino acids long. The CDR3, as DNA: TGCGCCAGCAGTGTTGACAGGGAGAACACTGAAGCTTTCTTT. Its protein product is CASSVDRENTEAFF.

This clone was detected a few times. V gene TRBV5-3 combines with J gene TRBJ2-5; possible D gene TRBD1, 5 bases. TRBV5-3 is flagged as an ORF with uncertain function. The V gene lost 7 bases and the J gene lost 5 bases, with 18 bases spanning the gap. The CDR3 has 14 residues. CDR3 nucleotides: TGTGCCAGACGTGGTCAGGGAAGTGGGGAGACCCAGTACTTC. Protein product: CARRGQGSGETQYF.

The CDR3 sequence is CASNSGTANEKLFF. The DNA of the CDR3 is TGTGCCAGCAATTCCGGGACAGCTAATGAAAAACTGTTTTTT. This rearrangement joins TRBV2 to TRBJ1-4; TRBD1 aligns across 7 bases. The CDR3 contains 14 residues. J gave up 3 bases and V 7 bases, and 5 bases lay outside the gene matches. Looked up from germline, CDR1 is SNHLY and CDR2 is FYNNEI.

The CDR3 spells CASSRRRVNTEAFF. The DNA for the CDR3 is TGCGCCAGCAGCCGCAGACGGGTGAACACTGAAGCTTTCTTT. The rearrangement joins TRBV4-1 to TRBJ1-1; D unclear. Germline CDR1 and CDR2: MGHRA and YSYEKL. Trimming took 4 bases from V and 0 from J, leaving 9 bases between them. The CDR3 length is 14 residues.

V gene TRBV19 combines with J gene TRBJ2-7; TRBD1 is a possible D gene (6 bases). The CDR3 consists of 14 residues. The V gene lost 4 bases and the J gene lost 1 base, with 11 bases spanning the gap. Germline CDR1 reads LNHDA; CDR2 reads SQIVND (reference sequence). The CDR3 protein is CASSTMDRSYEQYF. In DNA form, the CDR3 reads TGTGCCAGTAGTACCATGGACAGATCCTACGAGCAGTACTTC.

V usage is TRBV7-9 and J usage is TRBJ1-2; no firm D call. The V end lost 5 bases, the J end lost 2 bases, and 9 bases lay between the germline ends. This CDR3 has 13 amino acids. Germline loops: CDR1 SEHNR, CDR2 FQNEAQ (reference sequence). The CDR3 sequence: CASSLTPNYGYTF. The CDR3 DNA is TGTGCCAGCAGCCTCACACCAAACTATGGCTACACCTTC. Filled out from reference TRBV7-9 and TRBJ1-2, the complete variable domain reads DTGVSQNPRHKITKRGQNVTFRCDPISEHNRLYWYRQTLGQGPEFLTYFQNEAQLEKSRLLSDRFSAERPKGSFSTLEIQRTEQGDSAMYLCASSLTPNYGYTFGSGTRLTVV.

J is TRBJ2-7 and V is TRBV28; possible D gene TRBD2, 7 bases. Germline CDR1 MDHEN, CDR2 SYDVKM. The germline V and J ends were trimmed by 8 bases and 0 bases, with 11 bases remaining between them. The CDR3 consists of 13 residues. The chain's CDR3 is CASERDNSYEQYF. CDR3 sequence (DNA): TGTGCCAGCGAGCGGGACAACTCCTACGAGCAGTACTTC.

The CDR3 sequence: CASSYSSGSYNEQFF. The CDR3 nucleotides read TGTGCCAGCAGTTACTCAAGCGGCTCCTACAATGAGCAGTTCTTC. This chain connects TRBV6-5 to TRBJ2-1; tentatively, D is TRBD2 (5 bases). V gave up 0 bases and J gave up 0 bases, with 6 bases separating them. The CDR3 covers 15 residues. The germline V gene has CDR1 MNHEY and CDR2 SVGAGI.

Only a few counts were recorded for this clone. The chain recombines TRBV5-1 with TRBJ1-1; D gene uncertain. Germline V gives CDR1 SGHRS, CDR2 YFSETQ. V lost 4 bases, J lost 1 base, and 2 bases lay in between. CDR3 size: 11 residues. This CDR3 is CASSQNTEAFF. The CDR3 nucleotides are TGCGCCAGCAGCCAGAACACTGAAGCTTTCTTT.

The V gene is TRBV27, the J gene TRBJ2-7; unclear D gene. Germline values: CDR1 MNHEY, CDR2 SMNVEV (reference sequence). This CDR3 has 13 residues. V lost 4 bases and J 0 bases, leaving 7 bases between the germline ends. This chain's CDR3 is CASSSLSSYEQYF. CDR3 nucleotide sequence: TGTGCCAGCAGTTCCCTCAGCTCCTACGAGCAGTACTTC.